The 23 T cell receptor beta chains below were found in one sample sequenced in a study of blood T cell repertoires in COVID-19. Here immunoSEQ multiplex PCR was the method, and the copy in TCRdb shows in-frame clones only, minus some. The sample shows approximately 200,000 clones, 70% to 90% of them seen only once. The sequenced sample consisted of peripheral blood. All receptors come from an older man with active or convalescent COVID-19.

The CDR3 protein is CASSQGTGNNSPLHF. The CDR3 region has the DNA TGTGCCAGCAGCCAAGGGACAGGGAATAATTCACCCCTCCACTTT. The chain joins TRBV3-1 (or the pseudogene TRBV3-2) to TRBJ1-6, with TRBD1 matching 8 bases. Trimming at V came to 1 base and at J to 5 bases, leaving 1 base not matched to a gene. Per the germline V gene, CDR1 is LGHDT and CDR2 is YNNKEL (reference sequence). The CDR3 has 15 residues.

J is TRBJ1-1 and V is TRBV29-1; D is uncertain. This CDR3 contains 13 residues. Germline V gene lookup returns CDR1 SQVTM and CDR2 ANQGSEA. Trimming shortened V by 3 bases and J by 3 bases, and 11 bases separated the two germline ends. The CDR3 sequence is CSVEREMDTEAFF. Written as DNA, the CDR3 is TGCAGCGTTGAGAGGGAAATGGACACTGAAGCTTTCTTT.

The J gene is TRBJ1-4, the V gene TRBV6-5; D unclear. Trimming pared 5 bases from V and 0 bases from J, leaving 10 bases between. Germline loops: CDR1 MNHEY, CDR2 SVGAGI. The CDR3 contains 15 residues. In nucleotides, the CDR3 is TGTGCCAGCAGTCTAGGCGGGGCAACTAATGAAAAACTGTTTTTT. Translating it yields CASSLGGATNEKLFF.

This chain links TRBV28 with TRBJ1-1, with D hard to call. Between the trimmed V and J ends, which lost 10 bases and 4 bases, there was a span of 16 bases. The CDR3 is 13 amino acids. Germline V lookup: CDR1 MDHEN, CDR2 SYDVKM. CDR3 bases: TGTGCCACAACTAGGACCCGGGGCACTGAAGCTTTCTTT. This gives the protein CATTRTRGTEAFF. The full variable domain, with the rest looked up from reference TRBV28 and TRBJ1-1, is DVKVTQSSRYLVKRTGEKVFLECVQDMDHENMFWYRQDPGLGLRLIYFSYDVKMKEKGDIPEGYSVSREKKERFSLILESASTNQTSMYLCATTRTRGTEAFFGQGTRLTVV.

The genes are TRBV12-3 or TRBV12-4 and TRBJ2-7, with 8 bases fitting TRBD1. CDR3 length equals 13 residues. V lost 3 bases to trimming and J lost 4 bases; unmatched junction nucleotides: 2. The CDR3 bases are TGTGCCAGCAGTTTGACAGGGGTTTACGAGCAGTACTTC. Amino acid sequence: CASSLTGVYEQYF.

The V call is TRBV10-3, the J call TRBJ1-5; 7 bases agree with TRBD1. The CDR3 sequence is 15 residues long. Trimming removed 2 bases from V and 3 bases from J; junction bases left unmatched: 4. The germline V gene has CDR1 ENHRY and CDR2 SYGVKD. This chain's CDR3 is CAISERGGSNQPQHF. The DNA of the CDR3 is TGTGCCATCAGTGAGAGAGGGGGCTCCAATCAGCCCCAGCATTTT.

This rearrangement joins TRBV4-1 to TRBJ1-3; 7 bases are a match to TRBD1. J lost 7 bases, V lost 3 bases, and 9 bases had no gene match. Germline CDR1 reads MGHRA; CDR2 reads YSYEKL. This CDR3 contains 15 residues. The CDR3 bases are TGCGCCAGCAGCCATTCACAGGGGAAGCGGAACACCATATATTTT. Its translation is CASSHSQGKRNTIYF.

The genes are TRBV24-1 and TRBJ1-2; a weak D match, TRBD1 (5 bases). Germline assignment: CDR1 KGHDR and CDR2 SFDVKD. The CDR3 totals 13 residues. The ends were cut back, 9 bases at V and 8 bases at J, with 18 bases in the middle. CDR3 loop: CATYDWGAGGYTF. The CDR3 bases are TGTGCCACCTATGATTGGGGCGCTGGGGGCTACACCTTC.

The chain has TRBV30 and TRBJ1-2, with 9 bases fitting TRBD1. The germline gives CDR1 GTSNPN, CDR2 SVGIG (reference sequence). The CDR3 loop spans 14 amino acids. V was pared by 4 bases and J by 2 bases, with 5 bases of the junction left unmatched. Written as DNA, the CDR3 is TGTGCCTGGATACGACAGGGGGGCAACTATGGCTACACCTTC. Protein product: CAWIRQGGNYGYTF.

CDR3 residues: CASSPGTAYTDTQYF. The CDR3 nucleotides read TGTGCCAGCAGCCCCGGGACAGCATACACAGATACGCAGTATTTT. This chain uses TRBV11-2 with TRBJ2-3, with 7 positions matching TRBD1. CDR1 and CDR2 from the germline V gene are SGHAT and FQNNGV. CDR3 length: 15 amino acids. V lost 5 bases and J lost 2; bases outside the gene matches: 7.

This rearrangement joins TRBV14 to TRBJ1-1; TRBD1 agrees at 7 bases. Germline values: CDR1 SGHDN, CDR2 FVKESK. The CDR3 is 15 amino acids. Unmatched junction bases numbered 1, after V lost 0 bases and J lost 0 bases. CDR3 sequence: CASSQETGMNTEAFF. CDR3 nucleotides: TGTGCCAGCAGCCAAGAGACAGGGATGAACACTGAAGCTTTCTTT.

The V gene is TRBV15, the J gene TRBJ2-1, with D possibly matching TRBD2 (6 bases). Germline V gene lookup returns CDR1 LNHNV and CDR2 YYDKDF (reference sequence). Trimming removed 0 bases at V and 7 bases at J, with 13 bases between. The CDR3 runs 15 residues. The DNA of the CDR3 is TGTGCCACCAGCAGAGATTTTATTGCGGGGAATGAGCAGTTCTTC. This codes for CATSRDFIAGNEQFF.

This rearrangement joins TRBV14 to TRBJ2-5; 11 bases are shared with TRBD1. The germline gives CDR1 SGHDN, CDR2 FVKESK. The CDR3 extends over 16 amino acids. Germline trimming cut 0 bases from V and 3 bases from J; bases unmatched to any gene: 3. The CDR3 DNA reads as TGTGCCAGCAGCCAAGATCGGGGACAGGGGGAAGAGACCCAGTACTTC. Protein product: CASSQDRGQGEETQYF.

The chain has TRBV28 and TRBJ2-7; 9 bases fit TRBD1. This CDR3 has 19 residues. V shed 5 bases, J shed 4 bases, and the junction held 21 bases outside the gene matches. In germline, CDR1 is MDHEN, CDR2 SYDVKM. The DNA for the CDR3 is TGTGCCAGCAGTACCAAGACCGGGACAGGGCGCCATCCGGCGTACGAGCAGTACTTC. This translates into CASSTKTGTGRHPAYEQYF. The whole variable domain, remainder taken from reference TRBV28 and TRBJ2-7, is DVKVTQSSRYLVKRTGEKVFLECVQDMDHENMFWYRQDPGLGLRLIYFSYDVKMKEKGDIPEGYSVSREKKERFSLILESASTNQTSMYLCASSTKTGTGRHPAYEQYFGPGTRLTVT.

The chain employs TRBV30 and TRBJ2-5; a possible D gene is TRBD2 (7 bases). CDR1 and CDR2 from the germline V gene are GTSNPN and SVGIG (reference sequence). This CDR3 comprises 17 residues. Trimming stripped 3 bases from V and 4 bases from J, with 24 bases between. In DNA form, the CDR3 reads TGTGCCTGGAGCCGGGGGGCTAGCGTTGGTTTTCGAGAGACCCAGTACTTC. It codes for CAWSRGASVGFRETQYF.

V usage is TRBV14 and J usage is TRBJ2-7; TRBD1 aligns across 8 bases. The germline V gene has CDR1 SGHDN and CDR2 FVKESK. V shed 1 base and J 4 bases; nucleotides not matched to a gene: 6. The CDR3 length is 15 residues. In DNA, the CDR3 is TGTGCCAGCAGCCAAGTAGGAGACAGGGGTTACGAGCAGTACTTC. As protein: CASSQVGDRGYEQYF.

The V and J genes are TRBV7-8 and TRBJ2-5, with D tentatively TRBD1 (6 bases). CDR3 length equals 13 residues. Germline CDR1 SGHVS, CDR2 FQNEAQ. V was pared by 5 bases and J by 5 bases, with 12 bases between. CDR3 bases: TGTGCCAGCAGCCCGCAGGGGTGGGAGACCCAGTACTTC. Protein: CASSPQGWETQYF.

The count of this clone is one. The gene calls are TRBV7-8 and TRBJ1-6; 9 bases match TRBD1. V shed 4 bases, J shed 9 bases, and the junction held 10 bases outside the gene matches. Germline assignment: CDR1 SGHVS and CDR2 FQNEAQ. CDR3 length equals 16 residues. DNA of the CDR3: TGTGCCAGCAGCTCATTCCTTGGACAGGGGACTTCACCCCTCCACTTT. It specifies CASSSFLGQGTSPLHF.

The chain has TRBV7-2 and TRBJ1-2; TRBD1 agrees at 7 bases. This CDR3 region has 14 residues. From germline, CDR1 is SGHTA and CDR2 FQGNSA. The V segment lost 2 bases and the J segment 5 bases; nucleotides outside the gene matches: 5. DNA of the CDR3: TGTGCCAGCAGCTTATCAACAGGGGTATATGGCTACACCTTC. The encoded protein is CASSLSTGVYGYTF.

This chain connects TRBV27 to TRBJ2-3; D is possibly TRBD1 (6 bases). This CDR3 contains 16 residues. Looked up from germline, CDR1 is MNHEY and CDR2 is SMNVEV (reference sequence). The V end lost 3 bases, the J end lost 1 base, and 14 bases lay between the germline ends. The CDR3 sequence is CASSFVGGLGTDTQYF. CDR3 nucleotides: TGTGCCAGCAGTTTTGTAGGGGGTCTGGGCACAGATACGCAGTATTTT.

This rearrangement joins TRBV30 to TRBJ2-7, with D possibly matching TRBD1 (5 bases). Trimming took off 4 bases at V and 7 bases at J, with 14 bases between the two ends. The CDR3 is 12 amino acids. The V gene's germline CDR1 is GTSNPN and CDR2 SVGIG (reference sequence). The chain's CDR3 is CAWKRGFGEQYF. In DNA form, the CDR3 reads TGTGCCTGGAAAAGGGGATTTGGGGAGCAGTACTTC.

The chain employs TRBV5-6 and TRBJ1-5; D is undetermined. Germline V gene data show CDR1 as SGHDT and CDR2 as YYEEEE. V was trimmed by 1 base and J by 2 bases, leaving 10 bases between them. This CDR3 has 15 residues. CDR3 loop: CASSLLGEGNQPQHF. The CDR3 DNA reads TGTGCCAGCAGCTTGCTCGGAGAAGGCAATCAGCCCCAGCATTTT.

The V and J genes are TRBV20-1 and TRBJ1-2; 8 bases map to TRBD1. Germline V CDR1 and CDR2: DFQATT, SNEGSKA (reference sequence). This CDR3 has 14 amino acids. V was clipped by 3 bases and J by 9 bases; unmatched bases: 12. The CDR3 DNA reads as TGCAGTGCTAGTACTACAGGACAGGGCTTCCGCTACACCTTC. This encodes CSASTTGQGFRYTF.